This TCR beta chain emerged from a study of T cells in Graves' hyperthyroidism and ophthalmopathy. The table lists this clonotype with many counts. The CDR3 runs to 15 residues. Germline CDR1 is SEHNR and CDR2 is FQNEAQ (reference sequence). Trimming removed 1 base from V and 0 bases from J, with 9 bases in between. The CDR3 regions of TCR beta were amplified from RNA transcripts. A set of HTBI primers served as the primers for a first-round RT-PCR of the TCR CDR3. One entry per CDR3 protein results from TCRdb running MiXCR on the multiplex PCR reads. The sample consists of about 840,000 distinct CDR3 sequences, 35% to 40% of them appearing once. Graves' hyperthyroidism qualified as stable when ophthalmopathy did not progress within 18 months.

This clonotype was obtained from a man aged 18 to 35 with Graves' hyperthyroidism. Sequencing was performed on blood. This rearrangement joins TRBV7-9 to TRBJ1-1; no definite D call. CDR3 sequence: CASSLGWAMNTEAFF. Here the CDR3 DNA reads TGTGCCAGCAGCTTAGGTTGGGCCATGAACACTGAAGCTTTCTTT.